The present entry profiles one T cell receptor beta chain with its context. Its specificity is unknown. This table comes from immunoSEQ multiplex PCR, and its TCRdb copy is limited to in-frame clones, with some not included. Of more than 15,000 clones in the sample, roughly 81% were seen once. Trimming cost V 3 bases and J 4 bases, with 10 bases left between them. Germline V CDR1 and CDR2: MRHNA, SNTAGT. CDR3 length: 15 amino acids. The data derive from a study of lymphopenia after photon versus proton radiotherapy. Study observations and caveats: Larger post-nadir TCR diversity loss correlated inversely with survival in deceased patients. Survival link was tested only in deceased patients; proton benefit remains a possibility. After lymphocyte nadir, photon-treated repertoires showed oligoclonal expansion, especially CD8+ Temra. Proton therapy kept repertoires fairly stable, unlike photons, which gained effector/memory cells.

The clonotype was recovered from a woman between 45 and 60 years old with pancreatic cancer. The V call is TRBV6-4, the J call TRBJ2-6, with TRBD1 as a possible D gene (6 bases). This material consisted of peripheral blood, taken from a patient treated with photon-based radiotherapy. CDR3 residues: CASSEQGTGANVLTF. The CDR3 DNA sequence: TGTGCCAGCAGTGAACAGGGCACGGGGGCCAACGTCCTGACTTTC.